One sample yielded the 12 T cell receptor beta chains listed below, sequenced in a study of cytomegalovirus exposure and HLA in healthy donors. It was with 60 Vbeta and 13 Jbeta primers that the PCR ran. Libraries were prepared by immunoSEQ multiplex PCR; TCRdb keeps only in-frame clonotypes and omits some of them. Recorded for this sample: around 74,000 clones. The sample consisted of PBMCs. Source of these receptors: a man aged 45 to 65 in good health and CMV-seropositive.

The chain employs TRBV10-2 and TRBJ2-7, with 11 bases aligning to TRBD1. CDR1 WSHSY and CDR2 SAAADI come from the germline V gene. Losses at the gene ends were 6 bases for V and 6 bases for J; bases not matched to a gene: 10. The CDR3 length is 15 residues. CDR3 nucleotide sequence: TGCGCCAGCAGGTTCGCCGGGACAGGGGGGAGCGAGCAGTACTTC. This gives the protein CASRFAGTGGSEQYF.

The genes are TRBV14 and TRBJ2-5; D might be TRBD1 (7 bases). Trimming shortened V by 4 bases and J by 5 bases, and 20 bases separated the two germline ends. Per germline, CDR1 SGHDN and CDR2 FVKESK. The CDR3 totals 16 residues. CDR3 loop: CASSPRRGQPWETQYF. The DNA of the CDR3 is TGTGCCAGCAGCCCGAGGAGGGGACAGCCTTGGGAGACCCAGTACTTC.

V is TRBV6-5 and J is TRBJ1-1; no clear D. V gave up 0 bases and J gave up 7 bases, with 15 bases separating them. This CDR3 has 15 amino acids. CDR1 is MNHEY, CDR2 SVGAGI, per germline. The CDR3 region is CASSYSSVWAREAFF. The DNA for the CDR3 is TGTGCCAGCAGTTACTCGTCTGTCTGGGCCCGTGAAGCTTTCTTT.

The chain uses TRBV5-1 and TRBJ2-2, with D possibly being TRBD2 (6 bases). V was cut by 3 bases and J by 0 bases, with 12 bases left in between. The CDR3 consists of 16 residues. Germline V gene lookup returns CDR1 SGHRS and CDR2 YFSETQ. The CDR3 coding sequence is TGCGCCAGCAGCTCCCTGGGGGGTTCGAACACCGGGGAGCTGTTTTTT. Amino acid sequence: CASSSLGGSNTGELFF. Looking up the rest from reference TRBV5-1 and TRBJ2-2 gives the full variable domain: KAGVTQTPRYLIKTRGQQVTLSCSPISGHRSVSWYQQTPGQGLQFLFEYFSETQRNKGNFPGRFSGRQFSNSRSEMNVSTLELGDSALYLCASSSLGGSNTGELFFGEGSRLTVL.

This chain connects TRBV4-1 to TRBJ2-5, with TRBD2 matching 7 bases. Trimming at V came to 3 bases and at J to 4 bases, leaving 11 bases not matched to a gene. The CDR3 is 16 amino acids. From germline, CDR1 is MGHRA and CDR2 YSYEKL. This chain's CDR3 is CASSQGGGGPSETQYF. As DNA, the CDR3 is TGCGCCAGCAGCCAGGGGGGGGGAGGGCCTTCAGAGACCCAGTACTTC.

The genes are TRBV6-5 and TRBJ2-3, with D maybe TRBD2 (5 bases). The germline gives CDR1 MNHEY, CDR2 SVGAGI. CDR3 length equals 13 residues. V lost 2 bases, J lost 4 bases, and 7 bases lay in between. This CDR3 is CASSYPSSDTQYF. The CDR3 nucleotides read TGTGCCAGCAGTTACCCTAGCTCAGATACGCAGTATTTT.

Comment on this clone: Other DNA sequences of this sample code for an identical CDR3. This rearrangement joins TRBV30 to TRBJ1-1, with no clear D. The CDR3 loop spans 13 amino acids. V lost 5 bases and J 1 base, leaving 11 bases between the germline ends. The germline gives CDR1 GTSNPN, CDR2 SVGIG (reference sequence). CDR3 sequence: CAWSGGWNTEAFF. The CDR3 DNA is TGTGCCTGGTCGGGTGGTTGGAACACTGAAGCTTTCTTT.

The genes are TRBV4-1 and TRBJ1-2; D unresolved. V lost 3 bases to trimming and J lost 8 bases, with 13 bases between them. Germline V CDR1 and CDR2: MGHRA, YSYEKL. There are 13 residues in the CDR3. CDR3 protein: CASSQPDLGGYTF. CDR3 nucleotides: TGCGCCAGCAGCCAGCCGGACTTAGGCGGCTACACCTTC.

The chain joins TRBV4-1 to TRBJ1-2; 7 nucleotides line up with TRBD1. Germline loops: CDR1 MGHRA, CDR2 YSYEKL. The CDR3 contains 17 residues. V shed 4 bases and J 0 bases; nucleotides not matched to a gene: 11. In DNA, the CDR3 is TGCGCCAGCAGCCCTGGAGACAGGGCTCGTGCTAACTATGGCTACACCTTC. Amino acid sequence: CASSPGDRARANYGYTF.

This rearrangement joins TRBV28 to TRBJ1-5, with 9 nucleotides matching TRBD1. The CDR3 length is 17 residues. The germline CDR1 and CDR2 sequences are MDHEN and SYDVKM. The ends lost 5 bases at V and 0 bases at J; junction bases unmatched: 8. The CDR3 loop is CASSIQGAEDSNQPQHF. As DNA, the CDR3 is TGTGCCAGCAGTATACAGGGGGCGGAAGATAGCAATCAGCCCCAGCATTTT.

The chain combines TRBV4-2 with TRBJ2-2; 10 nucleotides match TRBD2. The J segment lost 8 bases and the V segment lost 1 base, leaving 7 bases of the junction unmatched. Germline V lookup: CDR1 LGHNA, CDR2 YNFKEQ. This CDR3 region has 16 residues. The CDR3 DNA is TGTGCCAGCAGCCAAGCAGGGACTAGCGCAGGGGGGGAGCTGTTTTTT. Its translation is CASSQAGTSAGGELFF.

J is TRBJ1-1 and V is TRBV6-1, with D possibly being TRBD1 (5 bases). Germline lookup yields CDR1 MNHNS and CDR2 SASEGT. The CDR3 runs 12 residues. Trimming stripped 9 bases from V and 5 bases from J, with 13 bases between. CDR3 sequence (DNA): TGTGCCAGTCCCAGCGGGGGGACTGAAGCTTTCTTT. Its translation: CASPSGGTEAFF.